Listed here are 30 T cell receptor beta chains from one sample, sequenced in a study of early T cells in non-severe SARS-CoV-2 infection. TCRdb called the 5' RACE reads again in MiXCR, with one record for every CDR3 protein. The sample includes tens of thousands of distinct CDR3 sequences, more than 9% seen only once; the top ten take roughly 10%. The sequenced sample consisted of whole blood. The receptor set was obtained from an adult who was a healthcare worker with PCR-confirmed SARS-CoV-2 infection or an uninfected control (not recorded which).

The chain joins TRBV6-2 or TRBV6-3 to TRBJ2-1; 8 bases are shared with TRBD1. Germline loops: CDR1 MNHEY, CDR2 SVGEGT. The V segment lost 4 bases and the J segment 2 bases; nucleotides outside the gene matches: 10. CDR3 length: 17 residues. As DNA, the CDR3 is TGTGCCAGCAGTTTCCCAAGGACAGGGTGGACCTACAATGAGCAGTTCTTC. It codes for CASSFPRTGWTYNEQFF.

In this sample, this clonotype turned up a few times. This rearrangement joins TRBV20-1 to TRBJ2-5, with D tentatively TRBD1 (7 bases). The CDR3 sequence is 15 residues long. V was clipped by 3 bases and J by 6 bases, with 20 bases between them. Germline values: CDR1 DFQATT, CDR2 SNEGSKA (reference sequence). DNA of the CDR3: TGCAGTGCTAGTCCCCCAGAAGGGGGCGGGAAGACCCAGTACTTC. It encodes CSASPPEGGGKTQYF.

This clonotype was seen a handful of times. This chain uses TRBV20-1 with TRBJ2-3; 13 nucleotides agree with TRBD2. The trim removed 6 bases at V and 9 bases at J, leaving 9 bases unmatched. From germline, CDR1 is DFQATT and CDR2 SNEGSKA (reference sequence). This CDR3 comprises 14 residues. CDR3 DNA: TGCAGTGCCCAACTAGCGGGAGGGGCCGGGACGCAGTATTTT. Protein: CSAQLAGGAGTQYF.

This clonotype was detected ten times or more. The rearrangement links TRBV20-1 to TRBJ2-1; 11 positions match TRBD1. Germline loops: CDR1 DFQATT, CDR2 SNEGSKA (reference sequence). With 6 bases clipped from V and 4 bases from J, the junction kept 5 bases outside the gene matches. There are 14 residues in the CDR3. The CDR3 protein is CSAVGTGGYNEQFF. The CDR3 DNA sequence: TGCAGTGCCGTAGGGACAGGGGGTTACAATGAGCAGTTCTTC.

The chain employs TRBV28 and TRBJ1-6, with 7 nucleotides matching TRBD1. Germline V gene sequence: CDR1 MDHEN, CDR2 SYDVKM. Trimming cost V 3 bases and J 10 bases; bases outside gene matches: 15. The CDR3 runs to 17 residues. Here the CDR3 reads CASSFFTLTGSGSPLHF. The DNA of the CDR3 is TGTGCCAGCAGTTTTTTTACTTTGACAGGGTCCGGCTCACCCCTCCACTTT.

The V call is TRBV11-2, the J call TRBJ2-6; D call uncertain. V lost 5 bases to trimming and J lost 1 base, with 12 bases between them. Germline V gives CDR1 SGHAT, CDR2 FQNNGV. This CDR3 is 16 amino acids long. For the CDR3, the DNA is TGTGCCAGCAGCAATGATATTCGATCTGGGGCCAACGTCCTGACTTTC. Amino acid sequence: CASSNDIRSGANVLTF.

This clonotype was seen a handful of times. This chain connects TRBV11-2 to TRBJ2-5, with D perhaps matching TRBD1 (5 bases). Trimming shortened V by 6 bases and J by 2 bases, and 13 bases separated the two germline ends. The CDR3 runs 14 residues. CDR1 and CDR2 (germline): SGHAT, FQNNGV. The DNA of the CDR3 is TGTGCCAGCAGAAGGGGCGGATTACAAGAGACCCAGTACTTC. This codes for CASRRGGLQETQYF.

On this clonotype itself: The junction and the germline gene differ at one end; a read error may be behind it. This chain connects TRBV14 to TRBJ2-7; D is possibly TRBD2 (6 bases). The CDR3 runs 15 residues. The germline V gene has CDR1 SGHDN and CDR2 FVKESK. CDR3 region: CVSSHPTGEVDEQYF. In DNA, the CDR3 is TGTGTCAGCAGCCATCCTACGGGGGAGGTTGACGAGCAGTACTTC.

There are many counts of this clonotype. The chain carries TRBV5-1 and TRBJ2-1; 7 bases align to TRBD2. CDR1 SGHRS and CDR2 YFSETQ come from the germline V gene. V trimming: 6 bases; J trimming: 6 bases; junction bases outside the gene matches: 15. This CDR3 has 16 amino acids. CDR3 DNA: TGCGCCAGCACCTTCGCCGGGACTACCCCTTCCAATGAGCAGTTCTTC. Its protein is CASTFAGTTPSNEQFF.

This clonotype was counted many times. The rearrangement links TRBV11-1 to TRBJ2-1, with 7 bases that match TRBD2. The germline gives CDR1 SGHAT, CDR2 FQDESV (reference sequence). The V and J ends lost 5 bases and 0 bases, in that order; junction bases with no gene match: 4. There are 15 residues in the CDR3. The CDR3 region is CASSPKRGSYNEQFF. DNA for the CDR3: TGTGCCAGCAGCCCGAAGCGGGGCTCCTACAATGAGCAGTTCTTC. Full variable domain (outside the CDR3, taken from reference TRBV11-1 and TRBJ2-1): EAEVAQSPRYKITEKSQAVAFWCDPISGHATLYWYRQILGQGPELLVQFQDESVVDDSQLPKDRFSAERLKGVDSTLKIQPAELGDSAMYLCASSPKRGSYNEQFFGPGTRLTVL.

This clonotype came up a few times. The rearrangement joins TRBV2 to TRBJ2-7, with 8 nucleotides matching TRBD2. This CDR3 is 15 amino acids long. V was clipped by 1 base and J by 3 bases; unmatched bases: 5. The germline CDR1 and CDR2 sequences are SNHLY and FYNNEI. The CDR3 DNA is TGTGCCAGCAGTGAAGGGGTAGCGGGGAACTACGAGCAGTACTTC. Protein product: CASSEGVAGNYEQYF. Using reference TRBV2 and TRBJ2-7 for the parts outside the CDR3, the full variable domain is EPEVTQTPSHQVTQMGQEVILRCVPISNHLYFYWYRQILGQKVEFLVSFYNNEISEKSEIFDDQFSVERPDGSNFTLKIRSTKLEDSAMYFCASSEGVAGNYEQYFGPGTRLTVT.

This clonotype was found many times. The CDR3 loop reads CASSPARGGGTQYF. The CDR3 DNA reads TGTGCCAGCAGCCCCGCCAGGGGCGGGGGTACGCAGTATTTT. The chain recombines TRBV4-2 with TRBJ2-3; D might be TRBD2 (7 bases). With 4 bases removed from V and 8 bases from J, the gap between germline ends came to 16 bases. The CDR3 has 14 residues. Germline V lookup: CDR1 LGHNA, CDR2 YNFKEQ.

This clonotype was detected many times. The J gene is TRBJ1-6, the V gene TRBV11-2; the D is unclear. This CDR3 contains 13 residues. Germline CDR1 reads SGHAT; CDR2 reads FQNNGV. V was clipped by 1 base and J by 8 bases, with 6 bases between them. The CDR3 sequence: CASSLVPDSPLHF. CDR3 in DNA: TGTGCCAGCAGCTTAGTCCCGGATTCACCCCTCCACTTT. The full variable domain, with the rest looked up from reference TRBV11-2 and TRBJ1-6, is EAGVAQSPRYKIIEKRQSVAFWCNPISGHATLYWYQQILGQGPKLLIQFQNNGVVDDSQLPKDRFSAERLKGVDSTLKIQPAKLEDSAVYLCASSLVPDSPLHFGNGTRLTVT.

The gene calls are TRBV10-3 and TRBJ2-7; D possibly uses TRBD1 or TRBD2 (6 bases each). The germline V gene has CDR1 ENHRY and CDR2 SYGVKD. The CDR3 runs 13 residues. The germline V and J ends were trimmed by 8 bases and 2 bases, with 13 bases remaining between them. CDR3 sequence reads: CAIGRDTTYEQYF. The CDR3 coding sequence is TGTGCCATCGGGCGGGACACCACCTACGAGCAGTACTTC.

The chain carries TRBV4-2 and TRBJ2-7; D may be TRBD1 or TRBD2 (5 bases each). Germline assignment: CDR1 LGHNA and CDR2 YNFKEQ. The CDR3 is made up of 15 amino acids. V lost 1 base to trimming and J lost 0 bases, with 10 bases between them. The CDR3 bases are TGTGCCAGCAGCCAAGCTCCAGGGAGCTCCTACGAGCAGTACTTC. Translation gives CASSQAPGSSYEQYF.

This clonotype was detected ten times or more. The chain couples TRBV12-3 or TRBV12-4 to TRBJ1-6; no reliable D call. CDR3 size: 14 residues. The V and J ends lost 1 base and 7 bases respectively, with 8 bases between them. CDR3 amino acids: CASSLGGFNSPLHF. CDR3 sequence (DNA): TGTGCCAGCAGTTTAGGAGGGTTCAATTCACCCCTCCACTTT.

This clonotype was counted ten times or more. The gene calls are TRBV6-5 and TRBJ1-6; D is ambiguous. CDR3 length: 13 amino acids. The germline V and J ends were trimmed by 0 bases and 10 bases, with 7 bases remaining between them. Looked up from germline, CDR1 is MNHEY and CDR2 is SVGAGI. The CDR3 sequence: CASSYSMGSPLHF. CDR3 DNA: TGTGCCAGCAGTTACTCGATGGGGTCACCCCTCCACTTT.

Here the CDR3 reads CRNRQGLNTEAFF. CDR3 nucleotide sequence: TGCAGAAACAGACAGGGACTGAACACTGAAGCTTTCTTT. The V call is TRBV29-1, the J call TRBJ1-1, with TRBD1 identical over 7 bases. Per the germline V gene, CDR1 is SQVTM and CDR2 is ANQGSEA. This CDR3 has 13 residues.

This clonotype was found a few times. V usage is TRBV7-2 and J usage is TRBJ2-7; D possibly uses TRBD1 or TRBD2 (5 bases each). The CDR3 covers 14 residues. Germline assignment: CDR1 SGHTA and CDR2 FQGNSA. Trimming took 5 bases from V and 5 from J, leaving 16 bases between them. This CDR3 is CASSHGGINHEQYF. For the CDR3, the DNA is TGTGCCAGCAGCCATGGGGGTATTAACCACGAGCAGTACTTC.

The chain combines TRBV29-1 with TRBJ2-7, with D tentatively TRBD1 or TRBD2 (5 bases each). CDR3 size: 12 residues. Trimming left V 3 bases short and J 5 bases short, with 11 bases between. Germline assignment: CDR1 SQVTM and CDR2 ANQGSEA. For the CDR3, the DNA is TGCAGCGTTGAGGGGGATTTCGACGAGCAGTACTTC. Its protein product is CSVEGDFDEQYF.

Only a few counts were recorded for this clonotype. J is TRBJ2-1 and V is TRBV12-2; the DNA was not compared with TRBD2, the D call given in the table. TRBV12-2 is a pseudogene locus. The CDR3 runs 17 residues. This CDR3 is CASRLVWVLARYNEQFF. CDR3 nucleotide sequence: TGTGCAAGTCGCTTAGTTTGGGTACTAGCGCGCTACAATGAGCAGTTCTTC.

This rearrangement joins TRBV20-1 to TRBJ2-5; TRBD1 matches at 9 bases. Germline lookup yields CDR1 DFQATT and CDR2 SNEGSKA (reference sequence). V lost 4 bases and J lost 3; bases outside the gene matches: 3. The length of the CDR3 is 13 residues. CDR3 nucleotide sequence: TGCAGTGCTATATGGGACAGGGAAGAGACCCAGTACTTC. Residues: CSAIWDREETQYF.

This clonotype came up a few times. The V call is TRBV5-1, the J call TRBJ2-1; TRBD2 matches at 10 bases. The germline V gene encodes CDR1 SGHRS and CDR2 YFSETQ. The V and J ends lost 3 bases and 4 bases, in that order; junction bases with no gene match: 4. The CDR3 extends over 15 amino acids. The CDR3 protein is CASSSGTSEYNEQFF. The CDR3 nucleotides are TGCGCCAGCAGCTCCGGGACTAGCGAGTACAATGAGCAGTTCTTC.

This clonotype has at least ten counts. This chain uses TRBV10-2 with TRBJ2-2; 7 bases match TRBD2. Germline CDR1 and CDR2: WSHSY and SAAADI. Germline trimming cut 5 bases from V and 3 bases from J; bases unmatched to any gene: 6. The CDR3 consists of 15 residues. CDR3 protein: CASSLAATDTGELFF. CDR3 DNA: TGCGCCAGCAGTCTAGCGGCCACCGACACCGGGGAGCTGTTTTTT.

The J gene is TRBJ2-5, the V gene TRBV3-1; 9 bases are shared with TRBD2. V was pared by 4 bases and J by 1 base, with 16 bases of the junction left unmatched. From germline, CDR1 is LGHDT and CDR2 YNNKEL (reference sequence). The CDR3 has 19 amino acids. The CDR3 DNA sequence: TGTGCCAGCAGCCTTGTGGCTAGCGGGACGATCCTCCTCCAAGAGACCCAGTACTTC. Translating it yields CASSLVASGTILLQETQYF.

V usage is TRBV20-1 and J usage is TRBJ1-5; tentative D call: TRBD1 (5 bases). The germline gives CDR1 DFQATT, CDR2 SNEGSKA (reference sequence). The V end was cut by 3 bases, the J end by 3 bases, with 9 bases between. This CDR3 has 13 amino acids. CDR3 sequence: CSARAGLNQPQHF. The CDR3 nucleotides read TGCAGTGCTAGGGCGGGGCTCAATCAGCCCCAGCATTTT.

The gene calls are TRBV7-3 and TRBJ1-2; D is possibly TRBD1 (5 bases). Germline V gene data show CDR1 as SGHTA and CDR2 as FQGTGA. This CDR3 contains 13 residues. The V end was cut by 0 bases, the J end by 8 bases, with 10 bases between. CDR3 region: CASSLTFGGGYTF. The DNA of the CDR3 is TGTGCCAGCAGCTTAACGTTTGGGGGAGGCTACACCTTC.

This clonotype was seen a few times. The chain joins TRBV18 to TRBJ2-3; no definite D call. Germline CDR1 is KGHSH and CDR2 is LQKENI. V lost 3 bases to trimming and J lost 4 bases, with 8 bases between them. The CDR3 has 13 amino acids. CDR3 protein: CASSPLTPDTQYF. CDR3 in DNA: TGTGCCAGCTCACCCTTGACTCCAGATACGCAGTATTTT.

The sample holds many counts of this clonotype. The V gene is TRBV19, the J gene TRBJ2-3, with 8 bases matching TRBD2. CDR1 and CDR2 (germline): LNHDA, SQIVND (reference sequence). The CDR3 is 13 residues long. With 4 bases clipped from V and 3 bases from J, the junction kept 0 bases outside the gene matches. The DNA for the CDR3 is TGTGCCAGTAGTACTAGCGGGACAGATACGCAGTATTTT. Translation: CASSTSGTDTQYF.

At least ten counts were recorded for this clonotype. The J gene is TRBJ2-3, the V gene TRBV14; the D is unclear. Trimming stripped 3 bases from V and 2 bases from J, with 12 bases between. Germline V gene data show CDR1 as SGHDN and CDR2 as FVKESK. The CDR3 length is 15 residues. This CDR3 is CASSQAGQLTDTQYF. The DNA for the CDR3 is TGTGCCAGCAGCCAGGCAGGCCAACTCACAGATACGCAGTATTTT.